This T cell receptor beta chain originates from a study of blood T cell repertoires in COVID-19. Study as a whole: Donors in the United States, Italy and Spain gave samples during acute or convalescent COVID-19. From T cells, B-cell-depleted T cells, or PBMCs came the material, which was cDNA or gDNA.

The V end was cut by 6 bases, the J end by 5 bases, with 12 bases between. The CDR3 sequence is 13 residues long. Germline values: CDR1 MRHNA, CDR2 SNTAGT. Original methodology: Nucleated cell counts were estimated from reference gene primer amplification. Data came from immunoSEQ multiplex PCR; TCRdb stores just in-frame clones and leaves some out. Clonal size and the V and J genes are those of that table, whereas D and trimming came from the DNA. Of fewer than 200,000 clones in the sample, about four fifths were seen once. Seattle enrolled patients during active infection and tracked them longitudinally. This clone has only a few counts.

Sample: peripheral blood. This clonotype originated in a woman in her thirties or forties with COVID-19, enrolled during active disease. This sequence joins TRBV6-4 and TRBJ2-3, with D maybe TRBD1 (6 bases). CDR3 nucleotide sequence: TGTGCCAGCAGCAGGACAGCGGAAGATACGCAGTATTTT. It codes for CASSRTAEDTQYF.